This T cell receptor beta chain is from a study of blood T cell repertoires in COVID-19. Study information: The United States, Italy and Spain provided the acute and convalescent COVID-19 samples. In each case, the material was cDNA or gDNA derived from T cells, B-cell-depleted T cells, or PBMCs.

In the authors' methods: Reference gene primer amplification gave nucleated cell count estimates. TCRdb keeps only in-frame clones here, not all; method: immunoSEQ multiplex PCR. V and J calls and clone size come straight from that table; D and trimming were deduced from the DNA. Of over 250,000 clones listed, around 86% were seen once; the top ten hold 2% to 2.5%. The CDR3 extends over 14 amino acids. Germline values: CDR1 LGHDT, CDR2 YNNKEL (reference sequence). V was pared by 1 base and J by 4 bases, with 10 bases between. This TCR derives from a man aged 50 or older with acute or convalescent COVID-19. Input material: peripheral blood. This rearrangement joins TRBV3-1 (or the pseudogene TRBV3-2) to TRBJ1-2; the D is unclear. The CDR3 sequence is CASSQGSGVYGYTF. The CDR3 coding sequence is TGTGCCAGCAGCCAAGGGTCGGGAGTCTATGGCTACACCTTC.